This T cell receptor beta chain appears in the sequencing data of a study of shared clonotypes between healthy human individuals. Study results and caveats: Sequencing of the sorted subsets was shown by rarefaction to be incomplete despite large depth.

A note on this clone: Its antigen is undetermined.

CDR1 and CDR2 (germline): SGHRS, YFSETQ. This CDR3 has 16 residues. With V trimmed by 2 bases and J by 3 bases, 8 bases remained unmatched. The protocol was immunoSEQ multiplex PCR, while the TCRdb copy is restricted to in-frame clones and leaves out a portion. The data hold about 2.4 million clones, with approximately 94% observed a single time. This TCR came from a man between 18 and 29 years old in good health. The source material was naive CD4+ T cells sorted from blood. Subset specified: CD45RA+ positively selected. The chain combines TRBV5-1 with TRBJ2-7; 10 bases fit TRBD1. This CDR3 is CASSLDGRTGGYEQYF. The CDR3 DNA reads as TGCGCCAGCAGCTTAGATGGGCGGACAGGGGGCTACGAGCAGTACTTC.